The clone carrying this TCR beta chain was seen only a few times. Its antigen remains unknown. The data are from a study of beta chain features in type 1 diabetes. On the study more broadly: Over all samples combined, 107,917,701 sorted cells were examined.

The study, taken as a whole, reports: In every one of the four CD4+ subsets, TCRB CDR3s were moderately but significantly shorter in Type 1 diabetes patients. There was no resolution here of whether HLA type influences TCRB rearrangement.

CDR3 length: 13 residues. The germline V gene has CDR1 GTSNPN and CDR2 SVGIG (reference sequence). Trimming left V 5 bases short and J 9 bases short, with 18 bases between. The entirety of the isolated RNA underwent reverse transcription, so expressed TCRB transcripts were sequenced. About 3.7 million reads per sample were averaged for naive, central memory and regulatory samples. Sequenced by immunoSEQ multiplex PCR; TCRdb stores in-frame clones only, minus some. The repertoire holds 200,000 to 250,000 clones, approximately 15% seen once, with approximately 0.02% in the top ten. Sequences were obtained from naive CD4+ T cells from blood. The chain links TRBV30 to TRBJ2-3, with a weak D call TRBD1 (6 bases). The clonotype was recovered from a man aged 30 to 39 with type 1 diabetes. CDR3 DNA: TGTGCCTGGGTGTTGGACGCAAGGGGGACGCAGTATTTT. This codes for CAWVLDARGTQYF.